The present TCR beta chain was sequenced within a study of cytomegalovirus exposure and HLA in healthy donors. Study-wide background: Samples from HLA-typed donors yielded about 85 million unique TCRs in an early data release. The study's findings and limits: The productive fraction for most TCR beta V segments was about 87% or about 30% in an earlier analysis. HLA-A and HLA-B allele assignments for most subjects were reportedly predicted accurately using TCR beta sequences. Later on, a genetic analysis was performed. It linked a missense variant in DCLRE1C with V- and J-gene trimming of TCR beta.

Comments on this clone: Antigen unknown.

The study ran its PCR with 60 Vbeta and 13 Jbeta primers. Produced via immunoSEQ multiplex PCR; TCRdb's table is partial and in-frame only. The sample yields 200,000 to 250,000 clones, 85% seen once. Sequences were obtained from PBMCs. This clonotype originated in a human donor in good health.

The CDR3 loop is CASSLPVGMDEQFF. CDR3 nucleotide sequence: TGCGCCAGCAGCTTGCCCGTTGGCATGGATGAGCAGTTCTTC. J is TRBJ2-1 and V is TRBV5-1; D is ambiguous. Trimming took off 1 base at V and 8 bases at J, with 13 bases between the two ends. Germline V gives CDR1 SGHRS, CDR2 YFSETQ. The CDR3 is 14 amino acids.